This T cell receptor beta chain appears in the sequencing data of a study of spatial heterogeneity in lung cancer. Study summary: Detection of beta-chain sequences consistently exceeded that of alpha-chain sequences.

The CDR3 has 13 amino acids. Germline CDR1 reads MNHNY; CDR2 reads SVGAGI (reference sequence). The germline V and J ends were trimmed by 2 bases and 8 bases, with 12 bases remaining between them. Time point meaning: blood at routine non-recurrence follow-up after resection. A single record per CDR3 protein comes from TCRdb applying MiXCR to the 5' RACE reads. The table has about 120,000 distinct CDR3 sequences, under 14% seen once. The chain uses TRBV6-6 and TRBJ1-2; D unresolved. The clonotype was recovered from a female donor with early-stage non-small cell lung cancer. Sample: PBMCs, taken at follow-up. In DNA form, the CDR3 reads TGTGCCAGCAGTTACGAGACAATGGAGGGCTACACCTTC. Residues: CASSYETMEGYTF.